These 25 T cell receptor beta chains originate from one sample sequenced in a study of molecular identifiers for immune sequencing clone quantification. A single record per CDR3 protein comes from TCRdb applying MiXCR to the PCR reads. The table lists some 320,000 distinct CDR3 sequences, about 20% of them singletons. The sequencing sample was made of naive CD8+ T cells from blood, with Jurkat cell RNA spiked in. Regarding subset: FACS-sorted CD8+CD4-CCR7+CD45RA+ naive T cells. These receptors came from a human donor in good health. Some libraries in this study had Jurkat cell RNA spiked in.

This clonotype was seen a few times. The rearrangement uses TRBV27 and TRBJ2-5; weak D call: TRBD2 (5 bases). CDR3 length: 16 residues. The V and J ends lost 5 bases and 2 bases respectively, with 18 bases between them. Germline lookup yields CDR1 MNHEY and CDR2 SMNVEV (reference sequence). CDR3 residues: CASSQYPGLGQETQYF. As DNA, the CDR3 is TGTGCCAGCAGTCAATATCCCGGACTGGGACAAGAGACCCAGTACTTC.

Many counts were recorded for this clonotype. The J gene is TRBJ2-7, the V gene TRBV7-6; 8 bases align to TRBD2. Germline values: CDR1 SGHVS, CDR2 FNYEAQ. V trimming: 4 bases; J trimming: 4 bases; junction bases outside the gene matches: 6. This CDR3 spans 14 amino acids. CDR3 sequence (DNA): TGTGCCAGCAGCTCCCTAGCGGGCCTATACGAGCAGTACTTC. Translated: CASSSLAGLYEQYF.

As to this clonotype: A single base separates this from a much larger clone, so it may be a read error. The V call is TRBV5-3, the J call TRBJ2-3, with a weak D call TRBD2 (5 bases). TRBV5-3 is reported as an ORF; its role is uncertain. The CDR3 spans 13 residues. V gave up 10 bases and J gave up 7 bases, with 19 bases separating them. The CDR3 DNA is TGTGCCGGCAGCTGGACTGGCCCCAATACGCAGTATTTT. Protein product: CAGSWTGPNTQYF.

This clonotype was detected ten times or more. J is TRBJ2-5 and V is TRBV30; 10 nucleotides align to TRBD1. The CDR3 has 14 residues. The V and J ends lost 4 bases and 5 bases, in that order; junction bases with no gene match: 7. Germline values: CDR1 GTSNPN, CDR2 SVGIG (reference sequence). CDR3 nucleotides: TGTGCCTGGACCCCGGGACAGGGGAGCGAGACCCAGTACTTC. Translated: CAWTPGQGSETQYF. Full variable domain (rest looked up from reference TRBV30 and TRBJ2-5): SQTIHQWPATLVQPVGSPLSLECTVEGTSNPNLYWYRQAAGRGLQLLFYSVGIGQISSEVPQNLSASRPQDRQFILSSKKLLLSDSGFYLCAWTPGQGSETQYFGPGTRLLVL.

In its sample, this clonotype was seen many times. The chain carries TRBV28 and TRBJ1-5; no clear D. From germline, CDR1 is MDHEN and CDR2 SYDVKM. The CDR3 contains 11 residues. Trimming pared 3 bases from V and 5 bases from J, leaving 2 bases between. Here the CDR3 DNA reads TGTGCCAGCAGTTTCCATCAGCCCCAGCATTTT. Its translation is CASSFHQPQHF.

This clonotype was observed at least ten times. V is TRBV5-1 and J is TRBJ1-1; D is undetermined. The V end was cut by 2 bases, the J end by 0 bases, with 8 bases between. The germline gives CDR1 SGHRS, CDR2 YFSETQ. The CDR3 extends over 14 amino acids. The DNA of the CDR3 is TGCGCCAGCAGCTTTACAGAACTGAACACTGAAGCTTTCTTT. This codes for CASSFTELNTEAFF. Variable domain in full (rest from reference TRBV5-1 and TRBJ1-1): KAGVTQTPRYLIKTRGQQVTLSCSPISGHRSVSWYQQTPGQGLQFLFEYFSETQRNKGNFPGRFSGRQFSNSRSEMNVSTLELGDSALYLCASSFTELNTEAFFGQGTRLTVV.

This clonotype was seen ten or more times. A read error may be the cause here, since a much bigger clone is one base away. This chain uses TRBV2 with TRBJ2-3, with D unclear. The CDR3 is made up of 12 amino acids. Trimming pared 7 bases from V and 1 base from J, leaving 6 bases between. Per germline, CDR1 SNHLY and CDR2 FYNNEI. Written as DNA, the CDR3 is TGTGCCAGCATCCCGGGCACAGATACGCAGTATTTT. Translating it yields CASIPGTDTQYF.

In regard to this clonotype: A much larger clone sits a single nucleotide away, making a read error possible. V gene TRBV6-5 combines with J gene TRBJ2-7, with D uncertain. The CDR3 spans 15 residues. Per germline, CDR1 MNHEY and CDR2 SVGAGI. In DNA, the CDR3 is TGTGCCAGCAGTTACACGAAATATACGTCCTACGAGCAGAACTTC. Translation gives CASSYTKYTSYEQNF.

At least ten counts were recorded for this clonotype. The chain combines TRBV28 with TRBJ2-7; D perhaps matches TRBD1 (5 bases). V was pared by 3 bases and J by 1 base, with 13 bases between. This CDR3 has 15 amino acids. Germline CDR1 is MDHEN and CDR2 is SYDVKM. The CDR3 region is CASSFFLGESYEQYF. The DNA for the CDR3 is TGTGCCAGCAGTTTTTTCTTAGGGGAATCCTACGAGCAGTACTTC. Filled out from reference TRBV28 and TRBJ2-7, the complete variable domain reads DVKVTQSSRYLVKRTGEKVFLECVQDMDHENMFWYRQDPGLGLRLIYFSYDVKMKEKGDIPEGYSVSREKKERFSLILESASTNQTSMYLCASSFFLGESYEQYFGPGTRLTVT.

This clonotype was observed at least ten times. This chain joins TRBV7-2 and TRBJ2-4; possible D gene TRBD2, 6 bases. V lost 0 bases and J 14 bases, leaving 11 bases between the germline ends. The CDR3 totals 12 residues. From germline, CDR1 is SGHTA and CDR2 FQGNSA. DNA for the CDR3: TGTGCCAGCAGCTTAGCGGGGACTCCTAAGTACTTC. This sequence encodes CASSLAGTPKYF. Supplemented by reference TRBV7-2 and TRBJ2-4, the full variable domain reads GAGVSQSPSNKVTEKGKDVELRCDPISGHTALYWYRQSLGQGLEFLIYFQGNSAPDKSGLPSDRFSAERTGGSVSTLTIQRTQQEDSAVYLCASSLAGTPKYFGAGTRLSVL.

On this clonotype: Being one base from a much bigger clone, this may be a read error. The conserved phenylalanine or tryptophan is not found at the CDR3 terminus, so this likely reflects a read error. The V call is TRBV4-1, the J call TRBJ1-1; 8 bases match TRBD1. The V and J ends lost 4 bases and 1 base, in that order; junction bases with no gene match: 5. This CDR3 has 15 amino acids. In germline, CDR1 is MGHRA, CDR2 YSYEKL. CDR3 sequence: CASSPFTGGNTEAFL. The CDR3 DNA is TGCGCCAGCAGCCCCTTTACAGGGGGGAACACTGAAGCTTTCTTG.

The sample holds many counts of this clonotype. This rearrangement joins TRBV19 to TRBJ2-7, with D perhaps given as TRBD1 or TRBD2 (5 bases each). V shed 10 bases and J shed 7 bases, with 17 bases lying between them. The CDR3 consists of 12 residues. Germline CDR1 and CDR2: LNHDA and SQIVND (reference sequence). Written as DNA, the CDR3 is TGTGCCACCTCCGGGACGTTGGAGGAGCAGTACTTC. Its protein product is CATSGTLEEQYF.

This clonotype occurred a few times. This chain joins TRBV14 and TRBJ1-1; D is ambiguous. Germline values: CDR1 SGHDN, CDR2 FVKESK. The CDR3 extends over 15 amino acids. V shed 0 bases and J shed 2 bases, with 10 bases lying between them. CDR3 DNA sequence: TGTGCCAGCAGCCAAGATGGGGTGCCAAACACTGAAGCTTTCTTT. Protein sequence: CASSQDGVPNTEAFF.

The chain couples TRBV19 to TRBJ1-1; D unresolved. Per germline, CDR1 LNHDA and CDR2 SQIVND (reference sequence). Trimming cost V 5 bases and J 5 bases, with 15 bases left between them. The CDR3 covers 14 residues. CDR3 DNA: TGTGCCAGTAGTTTTGTATTCCCCGGGACTGAAGCTTTCTTT. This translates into CASSFVFPGTEAFF.

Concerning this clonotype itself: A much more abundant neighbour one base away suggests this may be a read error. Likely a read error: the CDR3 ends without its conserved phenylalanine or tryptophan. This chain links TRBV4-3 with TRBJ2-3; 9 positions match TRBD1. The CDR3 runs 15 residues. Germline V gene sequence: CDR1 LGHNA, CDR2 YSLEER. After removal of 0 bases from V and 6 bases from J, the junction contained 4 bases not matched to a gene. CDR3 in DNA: TGCGCCAGCAGCCAAGATGACAGGGGGTACGATACGCAGTATCTT. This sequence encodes CASSQDDRGYDTQYL.

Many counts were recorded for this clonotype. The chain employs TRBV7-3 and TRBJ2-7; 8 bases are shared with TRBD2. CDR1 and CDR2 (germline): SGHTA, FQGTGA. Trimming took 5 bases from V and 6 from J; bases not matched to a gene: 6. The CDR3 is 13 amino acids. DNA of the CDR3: TGTGCCAGCAGCCCCTTAGCGGGAAGCGAGCAGTACTTC. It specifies CASSPLAGSEQYF. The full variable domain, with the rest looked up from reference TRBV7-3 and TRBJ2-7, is GAGVSQTPSNKVTEKGKYVELRCDPISGHTALYWYRQSLGQGPEFLIYFQGTGAADDSGLPNDRFFAVRPEGSVSTLKIQRTERGDSAVYLCASSPLAGSEQYFGPGTRLTVT.

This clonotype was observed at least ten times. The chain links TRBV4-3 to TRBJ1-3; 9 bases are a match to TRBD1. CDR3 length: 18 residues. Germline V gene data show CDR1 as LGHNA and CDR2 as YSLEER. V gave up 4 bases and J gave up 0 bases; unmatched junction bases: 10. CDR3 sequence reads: CASSPQGAQWSSGNTIYF. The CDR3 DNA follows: TGCGCCAGCAGCCCACAGGGGGCTCAATGGAGCTCTGGAAACACCATATATTTT.

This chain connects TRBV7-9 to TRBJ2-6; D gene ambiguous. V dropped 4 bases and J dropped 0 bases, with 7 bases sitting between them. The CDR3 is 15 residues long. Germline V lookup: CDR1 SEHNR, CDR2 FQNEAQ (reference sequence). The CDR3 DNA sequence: TGTGCCAGCAGCTCAGAATTCTCTGGGGCCAACGTCCTGACTTTC. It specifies CASSSEFSGANVLTF. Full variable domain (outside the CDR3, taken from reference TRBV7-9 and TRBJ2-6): DTGVSQNPRHKITKRGQNVTFRCDPISEHNRLYWYRQTLGQGPEFLTYFQNEAQLEKSRLLSDRFSAERPKGSFSTLEIQRTEQGDSAMYLCASSSEFSGANVLTFGAGSRLTVL.

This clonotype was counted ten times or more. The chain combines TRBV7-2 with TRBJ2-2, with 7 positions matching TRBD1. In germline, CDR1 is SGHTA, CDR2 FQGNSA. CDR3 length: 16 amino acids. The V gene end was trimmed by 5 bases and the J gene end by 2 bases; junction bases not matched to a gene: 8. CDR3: CASSPGQAINTGELFF. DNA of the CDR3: TGTGCCAGCAGCCCCGGACAGGCGATAAACACCGGGGAGCTGTTTTTT. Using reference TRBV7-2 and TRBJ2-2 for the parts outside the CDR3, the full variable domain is GAGVSQSPSNKVTEKGKDVELRCDPISGHTALYWYRQSLGQGLEFLIYFQGNSAPDKSGLPSDRFSAERTGGSVSTLTIQRTQQEDSAVYLCASSPGQAINTGELFFGEGSRLTVL.

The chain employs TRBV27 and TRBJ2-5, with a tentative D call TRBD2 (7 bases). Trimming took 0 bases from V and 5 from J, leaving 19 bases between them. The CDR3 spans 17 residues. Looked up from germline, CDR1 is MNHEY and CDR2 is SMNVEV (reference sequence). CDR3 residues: CASSLSGGQGGLETQYF. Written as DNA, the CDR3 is TGTGCCAGCAGTTTATCAGGGGGGCAGGGAGGGCTTGAGACCCAGTACTTC.

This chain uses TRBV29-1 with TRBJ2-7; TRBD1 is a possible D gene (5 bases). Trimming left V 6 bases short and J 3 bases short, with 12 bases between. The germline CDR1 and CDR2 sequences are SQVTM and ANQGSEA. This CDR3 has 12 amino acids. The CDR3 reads CSVGQGNYEQYF. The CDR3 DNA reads TGCAGCGTGGGGCAAGGAAACTACGAGCAGTACTTC.

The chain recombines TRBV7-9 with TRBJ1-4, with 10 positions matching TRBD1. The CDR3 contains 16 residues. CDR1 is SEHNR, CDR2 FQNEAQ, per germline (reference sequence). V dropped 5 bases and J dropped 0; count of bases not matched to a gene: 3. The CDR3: CASSPGQGATNEKLFF. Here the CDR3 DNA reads TGTGCCAGCAGCCCAGGACAGGGGGCAACTAATGAAAAACTGTTTTTT. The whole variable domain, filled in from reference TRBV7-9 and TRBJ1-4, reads DTGVSQNPRHKITKRGQNVTFRCDPISEHNRLYWYRQTLGQGPEFLTYFQNEAQLEKSRLLSDRFSAERPKGSFSTLEIQRTEQGDSAMYLCASSPGQGATNEKLFFGSGTQLSVL.

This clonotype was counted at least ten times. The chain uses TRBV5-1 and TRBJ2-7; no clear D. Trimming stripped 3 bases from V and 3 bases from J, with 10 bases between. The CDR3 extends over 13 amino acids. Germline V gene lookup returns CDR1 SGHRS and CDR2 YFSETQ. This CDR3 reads CASSYARFYEQYF. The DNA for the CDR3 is TGCGCCAGCAGCTACGCCCGGTTCTACGAGCAGTACTTC. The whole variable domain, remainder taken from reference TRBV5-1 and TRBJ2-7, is KAGVTQTPRYLIKTRGQQVTLSCSPISGHRSVSWYQQTPGQGLQFLFEYFSETQRNKGNFPGRFSGRQFSNSRSEMNVSTLELGDSALYLCASSYARFYEQYFGPGTRLTVT.

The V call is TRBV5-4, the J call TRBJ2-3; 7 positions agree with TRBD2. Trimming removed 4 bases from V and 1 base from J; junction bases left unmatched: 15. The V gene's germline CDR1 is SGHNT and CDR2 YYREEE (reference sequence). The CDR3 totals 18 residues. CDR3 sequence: CASSLSTPSGTRTDTQYF. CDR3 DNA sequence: TGTGCCAGCAGCCTAAGTACCCCTAGCGGCACCCGCACAGATACGCAGTATTTT.

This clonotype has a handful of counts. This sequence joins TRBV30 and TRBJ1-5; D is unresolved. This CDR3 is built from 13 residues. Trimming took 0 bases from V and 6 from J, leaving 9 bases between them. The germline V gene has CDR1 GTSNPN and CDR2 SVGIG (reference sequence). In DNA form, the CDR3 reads TGTGCCTGGAGTGTAGCGGTCAGTCAGCCCCAGCATTTT. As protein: CAWSVAVSQPQHF.